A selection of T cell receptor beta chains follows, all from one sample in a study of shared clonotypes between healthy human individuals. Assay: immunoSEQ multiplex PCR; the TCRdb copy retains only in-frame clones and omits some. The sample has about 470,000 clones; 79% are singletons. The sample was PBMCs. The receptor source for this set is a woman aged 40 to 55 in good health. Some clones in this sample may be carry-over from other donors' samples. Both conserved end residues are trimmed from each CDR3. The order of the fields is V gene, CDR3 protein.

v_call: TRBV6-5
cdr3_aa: ASSRGAGGSQPQH

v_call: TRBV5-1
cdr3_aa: ASSLGRGTGTRSYEQY

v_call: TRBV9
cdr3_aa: ASSITSGRSETQY

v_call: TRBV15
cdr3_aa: ATSRDFGQQY

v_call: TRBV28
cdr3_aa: ASSSIGQATIRGQY

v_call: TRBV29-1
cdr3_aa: SVAGSGANVLT

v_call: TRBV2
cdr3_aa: ASSGLAGQETQY

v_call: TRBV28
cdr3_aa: ASSSPGQTYEQY

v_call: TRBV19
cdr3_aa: ASSIGLGGSSYEQY

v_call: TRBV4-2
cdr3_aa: ASSPGTRLDTQY

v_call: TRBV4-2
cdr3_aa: ASSQDSWTYNEQF

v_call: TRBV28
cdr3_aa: ASSTQAFLDYGYT

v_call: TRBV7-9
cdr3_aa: ASRTSSGNTIY

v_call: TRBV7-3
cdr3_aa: ASSSGTGGEETQY

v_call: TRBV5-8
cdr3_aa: ASSLARGTAGYGYT

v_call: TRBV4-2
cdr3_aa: ASSQEGTGSYEQY

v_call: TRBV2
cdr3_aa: ASSVVAAGDTQY

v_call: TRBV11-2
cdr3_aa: ASSLSSAGQETQY

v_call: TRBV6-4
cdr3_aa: ASSEGPNEPYNEQF

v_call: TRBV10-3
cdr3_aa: AISVRRGIDHNQPQH

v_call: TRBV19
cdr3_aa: ASRDSRSQETQY

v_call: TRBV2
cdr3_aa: ATQGRETGELF

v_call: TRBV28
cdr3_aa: ASSFSGLDRYQETQY

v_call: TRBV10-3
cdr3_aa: AVRQGLDTEAF